This T cell receptor beta chain was sequenced for a study of cytomegalovirus exposure and HLA in healthy donors. Notes on the study in general: In a later analysis, at a false discovery rate of 0.05, roughly 17,000 TCR beta sequences matched HLA alleles. There was a cluster of highly shared sequence variants that was likely a sequencing artifact.

The V and J ends lost 6 bases and 0 bases, in that order; junction bases with no gene match: 6. The V gene's germline CDR1 is SGHVS and CDR2 FQNEAQ. The CDR3 sequence is 15 residues long. Use of 60 Vbeta and 13 Jbeta primers characterized the PCR. Some clones are missing from TCRdb's copy, which holds only in-frame ones; the method was immunoSEQ multiplex PCR. The sample yields more than 150,000 clones, around 80% seen once. Concerning this clone itself: The antigen is unknown.

The sequenced sample was PBMCs. This chain connects TRBV7-8 to TRBJ2-7; 9 bases are shared with TRBD2. This clonotype was sampled from a girl aged 10-17 years in good health and CMV-seropositive. CDR3 loop: CASRRSSGASYEQYF. The CDR3 bases are TGTGCCAGCAGGAGGTCTAGCGGGGCCTCCTACGAGCAGTACTTC. Using reference TRBV7-8 and TRBJ2-7 for the parts outside the CDR3, the full variable domain is GAGVSQSPRYKVAKRGQDVALRCDPISGHVSLFWYQQALGQGPEFLTYFQNEAQLDKSGLPSDRFFAERPEGSVSTLKIQRTQQEDSAVYLCASRRSSGASYEQYFGPGTRLTVT.